The clone carrying this TCR beta chain occurred many times. What it recognizes is unknown. The data were obtained in a study of T cells in Graves' hyperthyroidism and ophthalmopathy. Study-level findings and limits: Blood shared most expanded thyroid clonotypes above 0.001. For ophthalmopathy, model prediction preceded onset by a median roughly 5.9 months.

The source material, RNA transcripts, was used to amplify TCR beta CDR3 regions. The HTBI primer set served for first-round RT-PCR of the TCR CDR3. TCRdb itself ran the multiplex PCR reads through MiXCR, one entry per CDR3 protein. The sample yields 600,000 or so distinct CDR3 sequences, just over 45% seen once. Stable disease denoted Graves' hyperthyroidism without ophthalmopathy progression within 18 months. Diagnostic assessment was based on clinical symptoms, serum thyroxine and TRAb, thyroid ultrasound and orbital computed tomography. The source of this sequence is a woman under 30 with Graves' hyperthyroidism. Source material: peripheral blood or thyroid tissue (not recorded which).

The CDR3 region is CASSTTGGGYTF. DNA of the CDR3: TGTGCCAGCAGCACGACAGGGGGCGGCTACACCTTC. The rearrangement joins TRBV6-2 or TRBV6-3 to TRBJ1-2, with 10 bases identical to TRBD1. Germline CDR1 and CDR2: MNHEY and SVGEGT. Trimming took 6 bases from V and 8 from J; bases not matched to a gene: 3. The CDR3 sequence is 12 residues long.